Each of the 20 T cell receptor beta chains below was sequenced from the same sample in a study of PD-1 blockade in classical Hodgkin lymphoma. The repertoire was sequenced with immunoSEQ multiplex PCR; TCRdb's copy has only in-frame clones and lacks some. The sample includes roughly 100,000 clones, about 92% of them seen just once. Time point of the sample: cycle 4 day 1 (C4D1), after about 6 weeks of nivolumab. Autologous stem cell transplantation was followed by relapse in every patient, and brentuximab vedotin exposure varied. The source material was peripheral blood mononuclear cells (PBMCs), sampled before the fourth cycle of nivolumab. The receptors were sampled from a human donor with classical Hodgkin lymphoma.

J is TRBJ2-5 and V is TRBV6-6; D tentatively reads TRBD1 or TRBD2 (5 bases each). Germline CDR1 and CDR2: MNHNY and SVGAGI (reference sequence). CDR3 length: 14 residues. V was pared by 5 bases and J by 0 bases, with 10 bases between. The CDR3 bases are TGTGCCAGCAGTCTGCCGGGACACCAAGAGACCCAGTACTTC. Protein product: CASSLPGHQETQYF.

This rearrangement joins TRBV4-2 to TRBJ2-1; 9 positions match TRBD2. With 0 bases clipped from V and 7 bases from J, the junction kept 13 bases outside the gene matches. This CDR3 is built from 18 residues. Germline CDR1 LGHNA, CDR2 YNFKEQ. CDR3 coding DNA: TGTGCCAGCAGCCAAGATACGGCTAGCGGGATCGTGAGGAATGAGCAGTTCTTC. This encodes CASSQDTASGIVRNEQFF.

The rearrangement uses TRBV29-1 and TRBJ1-2; 7 nucleotides match TRBD1. CDR3 length equals 11 residues. V was pared by 6 bases and J by 8 bases, with 6 bases of the junction left unmatched. Germline V gives CDR1 SQVTM, CDR2 ANQGSEA. CDR3 sequence reads: CSVTNRGGYTF. DNA for the CDR3: TGCAGCGTGACGAACAGGGGAGGCTACACCTTC.

This clone was found once. CDR3 sequence reads: CASSLSLAGVPEQFF. CDR3 nucleotide sequence: TGTGCCAGCAGCTTATCGCTAGCGGGAGTTCCTGAGCAGTTCTTC. The chain couples TRBV11-3 to TRBJ2-1, with 10 bases aligning to TRBD2. CDR3 size: 15 residues. The germline V gene has CDR1 SGHNT and CDR2 YENEEA. V shed 2 bases, J shed 9 bases, and the junction held 7 bases outside the gene matches. The variable domain in full, completed from reference TRBV11-3 and TRBJ2-1, reads EAGVVQSPRYKIIEKKQPVAFWCNPISGHNTLYWYLQNLGQGPELLIRYENEEAVDDSQLPKDRFSAERLKGVDSTLKIQPAELGDSAVYLCASSLSLAGVPEQFFGPGTRLTVL.

The count of this clone is one. The chain combines TRBV6-5 with TRBJ1-5; D uncertain. This CDR3 comprises 15 residues. V was pared by 6 bases and J by 0 bases, with 12 bases between. CDR1 and CDR2 (germline): MNHEY, SVGAGI. CDR3 region: CASRGPGDSNQPQHF. The CDR3 nucleotides read TGTGCCAGCAGGGGCCCCGGGGATAGCAATCAGCCCCAGCATTTT.

The chain links TRBV28 to TRBJ2-5; D is perhaps TRBD1 (6 bases). Germline assignment: CDR1 MDHEN and CDR2 SYDVKM. Trimming removed 6 bases from V and 0 bases from J, with 23 bases in between. The CDR3 length is 18 residues. DNA for the CDR3: TGTGCCAGCAGCTACCCTACTAAAACAGGGCGGGACCAAGAGACCCAGTACTTC. Protein sequence: CASSYPTKTGRDQETQYF.

This chain joins TRBV18 and TRBJ2-3; 11 bases are a match to TRBD1. The CDR3 covers 14 residues. V lost 6 bases and J lost 4; bases outside the gene matches: 3. The germline V gene encodes CDR1 KGHSH and CDR2 LQKENI. CDR3 sequence reads: CASSLDRGPDTQYF. The CDR3 DNA reads TGTGCCAGCTCGCTGGACAGGGGGCCAGATACGCAGTATTTT.

The chain links TRBV4-1 to TRBJ2-7, with TRBD1 identical over 7 bases. CDR3 length: 16 amino acids. CDR1 is MGHRA, CDR2 YSYEKL, per germline. J lost 1 base, V lost 2 bases, and 8 bases had no gene match. The CDR3 DNA is TGCGCCAGCAGCCAAAATCTCGGGACAGCTTCCTACGAGCAGTACTTC. It encodes CASSQNLGTASYEQYF.

The genes are TRBV6-5 and TRBJ2-7; 9 nucleotides line up with TRBD2. CDR1 is MNHEY and CDR2 is SVGAGI in the germline V gene. This CDR3 is built from 15 residues. V shed 1 base, J shed 5 bases, and the junction held 6 bases outside the gene matches. Written as DNA, the CDR3 is TGTGCCAGCAGTTACTGGGCGGGAGGGCGGAACGAGCAGTACTTC. It codes for CASSYWAGGRNEQYF.

The rearrangement joins TRBV7-3 to TRBJ2-3; weak D call: TRBD1 (8 bases). V shed 6 bases and J shed 3 bases, with 22 bases lying between them. The CDR3 loop spans 17 amino acids. In germline, CDR1 is SGHTA, CDR2 FQGTGA. CDR3 sequence (DNA): TGTGCCAGCAGTCCCGGGACAGGACCCGGGGGGACAGATACGCAGTATTTT. Translation: CASSPGTGPGGTDTQYF. Full variable domain (outside the CDR3, taken from reference TRBV7-3 and TRBJ2-3): GAGVSQTPSNKVTEKGKYVELRCDPISGHTALYWYRQSLGQGPEFLIYFQGTGAADDSGLPNDRFFAVRPEGSVSTLKIQRTERGDSAVYLCASSPGTGPGGTDTQYFGPGTRLTVL.

The CDR3 is CASSYGWVTEAFF. The CDR3 DNA sequence: TGTGCCAGCAGTTACGGTTGGGTAACTGAAGCTTTCTTT. The chain uses TRBV6-5 and TRBJ1-1; D gene uncertain. Trimming took off 2 bases at V and 5 bases at J, with 9 bases between the two ends. Germline CDR1 MNHEY, CDR2 SVGAGI. The CDR3 has 13 amino acids.

In this sample, this clone turned up once. The chain employs TRBV5-1 and TRBJ1-3; TRBD1 matches 7 bases. The CDR3 has 16 amino acids. Per germline, CDR1 SGHRS and CDR2 YFSETQ. Unmatched junction bases numbered 14, after V lost 4 bases and J lost 7 bases. CDR3 region: CASSMKTGQESNTIYF. The CDR3, as DNA: TGCGCCAGCAGCATGAAGACAGGGCAGGAGAGTAACACCATATATTTT.

This clone was seen once. The gene calls are TRBV18 and TRBJ1-1; the D gene is possibly TRBD1 (5 bases). CDR1 is KGHSH and CDR2 is LQKENI in the germline V gene. The CDR3 is made up of 14 amino acids. V was cut by 2 bases and J by 3 bases, with 10 bases left in between. The CDR3 protein is CASSPDWGDTEAFF. CDR3 in DNA: TGTGCCAGCTCACCAGATTGGGGGGACACTGAAGCTTTCTTT.

This clone was recorded only once. V gene TRBV5-1 combines with J gene TRBJ2-7; a weak D match, TRBD1 (6 bases). The CDR3 loop spans 12 amino acids. Germline CDR1 and CDR2: SGHRS and YFSETQ. V lost 8 bases to trimming and J lost 3 bases, with 12 bases between them. The CDR3 sequence is CARTTGRYEQYF. The DNA of the CDR3 is TGCGCCAGGACGACAGGACGCTACGAGCAGTACTTC.

The chain carries TRBV30 and TRBJ2-1; D is unclear. The V end was cut by 5 bases, the J end by 3 bases, with 14 bases between. The CDR3 contains 14 residues. Germline CDR1 GTSNPN, CDR2 SVGIG (reference sequence). CDR3 nucleotides: TGTGCCTGGGCCCCGAACTACCTCTACAATGAGCAGTTCTTC. Amino acid sequence: CAWAPNYLYNEQFF.

The J gene is TRBJ2-3, the V gene TRBV28; 10 bases fit TRBD2. The V gene's germline CDR1 is MDHEN and CDR2 SYDVKM. This CDR3 region has 17 residues. V dropped 3 bases and J dropped 2; count of bases not matched to a gene: 8. CDR3 loop: CASSFGLAGVDTDTQYF. The CDR3 bases are TGTGCCAGCAGTTTCGGTCTAGCGGGAGTGGACACAGATACGCAGTATTTT.

The V gene is TRBV18, the J gene TRBJ1-2, with 7 bases that match TRBD1. The CDR3 length is 15 residues. The V gene's germline CDR1 is KGHSH and CDR2 LQKENI. Trimming removed 2 bases from V and 1 base from J; junction bases left unmatched: 4. In DNA form, the CDR3 reads TGTGCCAGCTCACCAGGACAGGTGGTTAACTATGGCTACACCTTC. Encoded protein: CASSPGQVVNYGYTF. Variable domain in full (rest from reference TRBV18 and TRBJ1-2): NAGVMQNPRHLVRRRGQEARLRCSPMKGHSHVYWYRQLPEEGLKFMVYLQKENIIDESGMPKERFSAEFPKEGPSILRIQQVVRGDSAAYFCASSPGQVVNYGYTFGSGTRLTVV.

The chain combines TRBV28 with TRBJ2-2; D might be TRBD1 (6 bases). The V gene's germline CDR1 is MDHEN and CDR2 SYDVKM. V lost 5 bases, J lost 3 bases, and 13 bases lay in between. The CDR3 length is 15 residues. CDR3 loop: CASSPGDRHTGELFF. The CDR3, as DNA: TGTGCCAGCAGTCCAGGGGACCGCCACACCGGGGAGCTGTTTTTT. Full variable domain (remainder filled in from reference TRBV28 and TRBJ2-2): DVKVTQSSRYLVKRTGEKVFLECVQDMDHENMFWYRQDPGLGLRLIYFSYDVKMKEKGDIPEGYSVSREKKERFSLILESASTNQTSMYLCASSPGDRHTGELFFGEGSRLTVL.

Only one count was recorded for this clone. V usage is TRBV7-2 and J usage is TRBJ1-1, with 11 bases that match TRBD1. The CDR3 has 15 amino acids. CDR1 and CDR2 (germline): SGHTA, FQGNSA. The ends lost 1 base at V and 11 bases at J; junction bases unmatched: 9. The CDR3 DNA is TGTGCCAGCAGCTTAGTCGGGACAGGGGGGGGCGGCGCTTTCTTT. Residues: CASSLVGTGGGGAFF.

This clone was seen just once. The chain joins TRBV5-4 to TRBJ1-4; D is undetermined. V was pared by 0 bases and J by 8 bases, with 20 bases between. CDR3 length: 17 amino acids. Germline lookup yields CDR1 SGHNT and CDR2 YYREEE (reference sequence). The CDR3 loop reads CASSLAQREPSPEKLFF. The CDR3 DNA reads as TGTGCCAGCAGCTTGGCCCAGCGTGAGCCCAGCCCGGAAAAACTGTTTTTT. The variable domain in full, completed from reference TRBV5-4 and TRBJ1-4, reads ETGVTQSPTHLIKTRGQQVTLRCSSQSGHNTVSWYQQALGQGPQFIFQYYREEENGRGNFPPRFSGLQFPNYSSELNVNALELDDSALYLCASSLAQREPSPEKLFFGSGTQLSVL.